This TCR beta chain was retrieved from a study of T cells expressing NK-cell markers. TCRdb derives one entry per CDR3 protein from the 5' RACE reads, leaving out DNA. This repertoire includes roughly 180,000 distinct CDR3 sequences. Sequencing was done on a sample of blood T cells: a sorted CD56 or NKG2C T cell subset, CD4+ or CD8+ T cells, or bulk PBMC T cells (not recorded which). The clonotype comes from a woman aged 18 to 75 in good health.

CDR3 residues: CASSFPGGNTIYF. The chain couples TRBV6-5 to TRBJ1-3; TCRdb picks TRBD1, but there is no DNA to check that call. Germline CDR1 MNHEY, CDR2 SVGAGI. The CDR3 runs to 13 residues.